This T cell receptor beta chain was sequenced during a study of identical twins listed by TCRdb under 2016. Regarding the complete study: The study deep-sequenced TCR alpha and beta repertoires from monozygotic twins, unrelated adults of various ages and cord blood to test whether fetal clonotypes persist. To rule out contamination, the twin experiments were replicated at different times with different library preparation protocols. Results the study describes overall, beyond this receptor: Zero-insertion analyses could be partly confounded by invariant T cells such as MAIT and iNKT, though diverse VJ usage argued against such confounding for most clonotypes. Out-of-frame TCR alpha sequences shared between twins showed an excess of low generation-probability sequences compared with coincidental sharing between unrelated individuals. Recombination models systematically underestimated out-of-frame TCR alpha sharing in monozygotic twins but agreed with sharing between unrelated individuals. Abundant cord blood beta clonotypes carried fewer insertions; young adult naive repertoires showed a weaker similar trend, while memory repertoires showed none. Because the same donors could not be followed over many years, the conclusions depended on cross-sectional statistical analysis. In beta out-of-frame sequences, excess twin sharing was weaker, because having fewer shared sequences lowered the signal-to-noise ratio.

The CDR3 covers 17 residues, taking in both the cysteine and the phenylalanine. Only CDR3 DNA is held: 51 bases, read in frame from base 1. V sheds 6 bases and J sheds 4 bases, leaving 21 bases between their ends. In the germline V gene (reference sequence), CDR1 corresponds to LNHDA and CDR2 to SQIVND. Libraries were made using 5' RACE. The data were produced on an Illumina HiSeq 2000. Template switching introduced a universal primer binding site; the final cDNA contained a unique molecular identifier, enabling accurate counting of TCR cDNA molecules. First-strand cDNA for TCR alpha and beta chains was synthesized from specific primers in the conserved constant-segment region. Each cDNA library was double barcoded, with a SMART-Mk sample barcode plus Illumina barcodes, to control for contamination. Two successive PCR steps introduced TruSeq adapter sequences along with Illumina sample barcodes. The TCR alpha and beta cDNA libraries were sequenced on the Illumina HiSeq platform using custom primers. In the authors' own workflow: Unique molecular identifiers were extracted from raw reads with MiGEC, and CDR3 positions were determined with MiXCR. For each individual, recombination models were inferred using an EM algorithm with the repgenHMM and IGoR tools. Shared clonotypes were analyzed with the tcR package in R, and sharing was normalized by the product of cloneset sizes. Out-of-frame nonproductive sequences were analyzed to study raw recombination free of thymic and clonal selection effects. The public reads were reprocessed in TCRdb via fastp at Q25 and MiXCR, keeping in-frame beta chains. Each record represents a unique CDR3 protein, reported with the most common genes and DNA among its rows. The V and J calls were not made by the authors but by TCRdb's processing. Across this sample there are approximately 350,000 distinct CDR3 sequences, with about 12% seen only once. The ten largest account for around 6.9% of the sample.

Every donor in the study was a healthy Caucasian. Three pairs of female monozygotic twins, all aged about 18 to 30 years, were included in the twin cohort. Positive isolation kits from Invitrogen were used to isolate the CD4+ and CD8+ T cell populations. This clonotype has just a few counts. This clone's antigen is unknown. No clone much larger than this one lies a single base away; base qualities are absent. These data are also associated with another study on yellow fever vaccine responses in identical twins. The second publication reports: The T cell response to vaccination in identical twins was reported by the authors to appear partly convergent and partly personalized. In the study, vaccine-responding T cell clones were precisely tracked in identical twins.

The V and J genes are TRBV19 and TRBJ2-2; TRBD1 could be the D gene, as 6 bases match. Sequencing was carried out using CD8+ T cells sorted from blood. This sequence was found in a woman aged 18-29 years in good health. The encoded CDR3 is CASSTHRSGDPTGELFF. The nucleotides read TGTGCCAGTAGCACACATCGCTCAGGGGATCCCACCGGGGAGCTGTTTTTT.